The TCR beta chain under discussion was sequenced for a study of vaccination effects on CD4 cells after COVID-19. Sequenced by immunoSEQ multiplex PCR; TCRdb stores in-frame clones only, minus some. The data contain around 40,000 clones, around 70% of them seen just once; the ten biggest clones take up 25% to 35%. Sequencing followed a ViraFEST assay step that expanded antigen-specific CD4+ T cells with viral peptide pools. Isolation of CD4+ T cells took place after about nine days of culture. The person's infection with SARS-CoV-2, confirmed by PCR, took place between March and December 2020. IL-2 at roughly 9.7 IU/ml and peptides at 9.5 to 10 ug/ml were added to cultured PBMC, around 1.9 million per well. Turning to this clone: Its cognate antigen is unknown.

The V gene end was trimmed by 3 bases and the J gene end by 4 bases; junction bases not matched to a gene: 6. From germline, CDR1 is KGHSH and CDR2 LQKENI. The length of the CDR3 is 15 residues. The chain combines TRBV18 with TRBJ2-7, with 10 bases aligning to TRBD2. The source of this sequence is a human donor who had a prior SARS-CoV-2 infection. Material: CD4+ T cells from PBMCs cultured with a peptide pool, obtained before COVID-19 vaccination. The CDR3 coding sequence is TGTGCCAGCTCACCGGCGGGACTAGCGAGATACGAGCAGTACTTC. Residues: CASSPAGLARYEQYF.